The 28 T cell receptor beta chains listed next were all sequenced from one sample in a study of cytomegalovirus exposure and HLA in healthy donors. PCR primers comprised 60 Vbeta and 13 Jbeta primers. Generated by immunoSEQ multiplex PCR, the TCRdb table keeps only in-frame clones and is missing some. The sample contains about 150,000 clones, 75% to 85% of which appear only once. The sequenced sample consisted of PBMCs. The receptors were sampled from a middle-aged woman in good health and CMV-seropositive.

Only one count was recorded for this clone. The rearrangement links TRBV23-1 to TRBJ2-2; 14 nucleotides agree with TRBD2. TRBV23-1 is treated as an ORF (open reading frame) with a function not yet certain. The CDR3 runs to 21 residues. V dropped 6 bases and J dropped 5; count of bases not matched to a gene: 20. In nucleotides, the CDR3 is TGCGCCAGCAGCCGGGACCGAACCGGGACTAGCGGGAGAAGGTGTACCGGGGAGCTGTTTTTT. It codes for CASSRDRTGTSGRRCTGELFF.

V usage is TRBV5-4 and J usage is TRBJ2-3, with TRBD2 matching over 10 bases. Looked up from germline, CDR1 is SGHNT and CDR2 is YYREEE (reference sequence). This CDR3 contains 15 residues. Losses at the gene ends were 5 bases for V and 4 bases for J; bases not matched to a gene: 7. The DNA for the CDR3 is TGTGCCAGCAGGATTACCGGGACTAGCGCAGATACGCAGTATTTT. Translated, it gives CASRITGTSADTQYF. Looking up the rest from reference TRBV5-4 and TRBJ2-3 gives the full variable domain: ETGVTQSPTHLIKTRGQQVTLRCSSQSGHNTVSWYQQALGQGPQFIFQYYREEENGRGNFPPRFSGLQFPNYSSELNVNALELDDSALYLCASRITGTSADTQYFGPGTRLTVL.

CDR3 sequence: CASSGRDRGSYNEQFF. The CDR3 nucleotides read TGTGCCAGCAGCGGTAGGGACAGGGGATCCTACAATGAGCAGTTCTTC. The genes are TRBV7-8 and TRBJ2-1, with 10 bases lining up with TRBD1. CDR1 and CDR2 (germline): SGHVS, FQNEAQ. J was trimmed by 1 base and V by 5 bases; bases with no gene match: 5. This CDR3 has 16 amino acids.

The chain is built from TRBV18 and TRBJ1-2, with D hard to call. Germline V lookup: CDR1 KGHSH, CDR2 LQKENI. The CDR3 is made up of 12 amino acids. V was pared by 3 bases and J by 7 bases, with 9 bases between. In nucleotides, the CDR3 is TGTGCCAGCTCACCTTCGGCTAGTGGCTACACCTTC. It yields the protein CASSPSASGYTF.

This chain joins TRBV5-1 and TRBJ2-7; 8 bases are a match to TRBD2. This CDR3 has 16 amino acids. Trimming took 0 bases from V and 5 from J; bases not matched to a gene: 10. Looked up from germline, CDR1 is SGHRS and CDR2 is YFSETQ. As DNA, the CDR3 is TGCGCCAGCAGCTTGGACTTAGCGGGGAGGGGCCACGAGCAGTACTTC. Protein sequence: CASSLDLAGRGHEQYF.

The rearrangement links TRBV9 to TRBJ2-2, with TRBD1 matching 7 bases. Germline CDR1 reads SGDLS; CDR2 reads YYNGEE. Trimming removed 4 bases from V and 0 bases from J; junction bases left unmatched: 9. The CDR3 totals 17 residues. Here the CDR3 reads CASSTSTRGSNTGELFF. The CDR3, as DNA: TGTGCCAGCAGCACCTCTACCAGGGGGTCGAACACCGGGGAGCTGTTTTTT.

The genes are TRBV7-8 and TRBJ2-7; 10 bases map to TRBD1. V shed 5 bases, J shed 4 bases, and the junction held 8 bases outside the gene matches. Looked up from germline, CDR1 is SGHVS and CDR2 is FQNEAQ. CDR3 size: 15 residues. The CDR3 sequence: CASSRRQGAGYEQYF. The CDR3 nucleotides are TGTGCCAGCAGCAGACGACAGGGGGCTGGTTACGAGCAGTACTTC.

DNA for the CDR3: TGCGCCAGCAGCCAAGAGAACACCGCTAACTATGGCTACACCTTC. Protein sequence: CASSQENTANYGYTF. The chain has TRBV4-1 and TRBJ1-2; D is unclear. Germline V gene sequence: CDR1 MGHRA, CDR2 YSYEKL. The CDR3 has 15 amino acids. V lost 0 bases and J 0 bases, leaving 8 bases between the germline ends.

The genes are TRBV6-1 and TRBJ2-3, with D perhaps matching TRBD1 (6 bases). Germline-derived CDR1 and CDR2 are MNHNS and SASEGT. The CDR3 has 15 amino acids. V dropped 1 base and J dropped 2 bases, with 10 bases sitting between them. The DNA of the CDR3 is TGTGCCAGCAGTGAAGGGGGACACCCCACAGATACGCAGTATTTT. Translating it yields CASSEGGHPTDTQYF.

The genes are TRBV10-3 and TRBJ2-3; 9 bases are a match to TRBD1. The CDR3 contains 13 residues. Germline loops: CDR1 ENHRY, CDR2 SYGVKD. With 6 bases clipped from V and 4 bases from J, the junction kept 2 bases outside the gene matches. CDR3 loop: CAIRGQGADTQYF. CDR3 coding DNA: TGTGCCATCAGGGGACAGGGAGCAGATACGCAGTATTTT.

This clone was counted only a few times. The V call is TRBV5-1, the J call TRBJ2-3; a weak D match, TRBD2 (5 bases). The CDR3 extends over 16 amino acids. CDR1 and CDR2 (germline): SGHRS, YFSETQ. V gave up 6 bases and J gave up 4 bases, with 21 bases separating them. CDR3 sequence: CASTAEGTGEPDTQYF. CDR3 sequence (DNA): TGCGCCAGCACAGCCGAGGGTACTGGGGAGCCAGATACGCAGTATTTT.

CDR3 coding DNA: TGCGCCAGCAGCCAAGACAAAGCGGGAAGGGACGAGCAGTACTTC. It translates to CASSQDKAGRDEQYF. The chain couples TRBV4-1 to TRBJ2-7, with 7 bases identical to TRBD2. The CDR3 covers 15 residues. Germline trimming cut 0 bases from V and 5 bases from J; bases unmatched to any gene: 7. Germline-derived CDR1 and CDR2 are MGHRA and YSYEKL.

The V call is TRBV7-9, the J call TRBJ2-2; 10 bases are shared with TRBD2. Germline V gene lookup returns CDR1 SEHNR and CDR2 FQNEAQ (reference sequence). The CDR3 runs to 19 residues. J gave up 4 bases and V 5 bases, and 16 bases lay outside the gene matches. DNA of the CDR3: TGTGCCAGCAGCCCCGGGACCTTAAGCGGGAGGGCCACCACCGGGGAGCTGTTTTTT. This translates into CASSPGTLSGRATTGELFF.

The V call is TRBV5-4, the J call TRBJ1-3, with 8 positions matching TRBD1. Germline V lookup: CDR1 SGHNT, CDR2 YYREEE (reference sequence). The CDR3 is 16 residues long. J gave up 0 bases and V 3 bases, and 5 bases lay outside the gene matches. The CDR3 loop reads CASSSTGASSGNTIYF. The CDR3, as DNA: TGTGCCAGCAGCTCGACAGGGGCCAGCTCTGGAAACACCATATATTTT.

This rearrangement joins TRBV30 to TRBJ2-7, with 7 bases that match TRBD1. The CDR3 covers 18 residues. CDR1 GTSNPN and CDR2 SVGIG come from the germline V gene (reference sequence). The V gene end was trimmed by 0 bases and the J gene end by 5 bases; junction bases not matched to a gene: 19. CDR3 in amino acids: CAWSVLWPRQGFLNEQYF. CDR3 sequence (DNA): TGTGCCTGGAGTGTACTTTGGCCCCGACAGGGTTTTTTGAACGAGCAGTACTTC.

The chain has TRBV9 and TRBJ2-3; perhaps TRBD2 as D (7 bases). The V gene's germline CDR1 is SGDLS and CDR2 YYNGEE. Trimming cost V 0 bases and J 4 bases, with 9 bases left between them. The CDR3 consists of 14 residues. CDR3 protein: CASSVAGGPDTQYF. CDR3 DNA sequence: TGTGCCAGCAGCGTAGCGGGGGGCCCAGATACGCAGTATTTT.

This clone is a singleton in its sample. The chain joins TRBV5-1 to TRBJ1-2, with 9 positions matching TRBD1. Losses at the gene ends were 4 bases for V and 2 bases for J; bases not matched to a gene: 15. The CDR3 sequence is 18 residues long. Germline V CDR1 and CDR2: SGHRS, YFSETQ. The CDR3 DNA follows: TGCGCCAGCAGCCCGGCCCCCGCCCCGGGACAGGGAAACTATGGCTACACCTTC. Translation gives CASSPAPAPGQGNYGYTF.

The chain recombines TRBV5-4 with TRBJ2-1, with a tentative D call TRBD2 (6 bases). Trimming left V 5 bases short and J 0 bases short, with 12 bases between. Germline V CDR1 and CDR2: SGHNT, YYREEE (reference sequence). This CDR3 region has 15 residues. The CDR3 sequence: CASSRAGVSYNEQFF. The CDR3 DNA follows: TGTGCCAGCAGTCGAGCGGGTGTCTCCTACAATGAGCAGTTCTTC. Based on the CDR3 plus reference TRBV5-4 and TRBJ2-1, the full variable domain is ETGVTQSPTHLIKTRGQQVTLRCSSQSGHNTVSWYQQALGQGPQFIFQYYREEENGRGNFPPRFSGLQFPNYSSELNVNALELDDSALYLCASSRAGVSYNEQFFGPGTRLTVL.

The rearrangement uses TRBV18 and TRBJ2-3; no clear D. CDR1 and CDR2 from the germline V gene are KGHSH and LQKENI. This CDR3 has 16 amino acids. Trimming cost V 2 bases and J 0 bases, with 12 bases left between them. CDR3 DNA sequence: TGTGCCAGCTCACCAGTCGTCGGTCCTAGCACAGATACGCAGTATTTT. Translated, it gives CASSPVVGPSTDTQYF.

This rearrangement joins TRBV29-1 to TRBJ1-2; 10 nucleotides align to TRBD1. CDR1 is SQVTM and CDR2 is ANQGSEA in the germline V gene. After removal of 2 bases from V and 5 bases from J, the junction contained 11 bases not matched to a gene. The CDR3 is 16 residues long. The CDR3 protein is CSVESWDRGIFYGYTF. The CDR3 DNA follows: TGCAGCGTTGAATCCTGGGACAGGGGAATTTTTTATGGCTACACCTTC.

V gene TRBV5-1 combines with J gene TRBJ1-1; D perhaps matches TRBD1 (5 bases). V gave up 0 bases and J gave up 4 bases, with 13 bases separating them. CDR1 is SGHRS, CDR2 YFSETQ, per germline. The CDR3 is 15 amino acids. As DNA, the CDR3 is TGCGCCAGCAGCTTGGGTAGGACAATGGGCACTGAAGCTTTCTTT. Translated, it gives CASSLGRTMGTEAFF. The variable domain in full, completed from reference TRBV5-1 and TRBJ1-1, reads KAGVTQTPRYLIKTRGQQVTLSCSPISGHRSVSWYQQTPGQGLQFLFEYFSETQRNKGNFPGRFSGRQFSNSRSEMNVSTLELGDSALYLCASSLGRTMGTEAFFGQGTRLTVV.

The chain combines TRBV7-9 with TRBJ2-2, with 8 bases fitting TRBD1. V gave up 5 bases and J gave up 6 bases; unmatched junction bases: 8. Germline-derived CDR1 and CDR2 are SEHNR and FQNEAQ (reference sequence). The CDR3 is made up of 15 amino acids. The CDR3, as DNA: TGTGCCAGCAGCAGACGGACAGGGATGGCCGGGGAGCTGTTTTTT. Translation gives CASSRRTGMAGELFF. Combining the CDR3 with reference TRBV7-9 and TRBJ2-2 gives the whole variable domain DTGVSQNPRHKITKRGQNVTFRCDPISEHNRLYWYRQTLGQGPEFLTYFQNEAQLEKSRLLSDRFSAERPKGSFSTLEIQRTEQGDSAMYLCASSRRTGMAGELFFGEGSRLTVL.

The chain uses TRBV6-5 and TRBJ1-2, with 7 bases that match TRBD1. The junction had 4 bases not matched to a gene; V was cut back by 2 bases and J by 4 bases. CDR1 is MNHEY and CDR2 is SVGAGI in the germline V gene. This CDR3 has 14 amino acids. CDR3 sequence: CASSYGTASYGYTF. CDR3 in DNA: TGTGCCAGCAGTTACGGGACAGCGTCCTATGGCTACACCTTC.

CDR3 amino acids: CASGGPGLEAFF. The CDR3 nucleotides read TGTGCTAGTGGTGGACCCGGACTTGAAGCTTTCTTT. This rearrangement joins TRBV12-5 to TRBJ1-1; no reliable D call. The CDR3 consists of 12 residues. V was clipped by 5 bases and J by 7 bases, with 11 bases between them. Germline assignment: CDR1 LGHNT and CDR2 FRNRAP. Full variable domain (outside the CDR3, taken from reference TRBV12-5 and TRBJ1-1): DARVTQTPRHKVTEMGQEVTMRCQPILGHNTVFWYRQTMMQGLELLAYFRNRAPLDDSGMPKDRFSAEMPDATLATLKIQPSEPRDSAVYFCASGGPGLEAFFGQGTRLTVV.

This clone was counted a few times. The chain couples TRBV28 to TRBJ2-6, with D possibly matching TRBD2 (5 bases). This CDR3 region has 14 residues. Trimming left V 10 bases short and J 0 bases short, with 10 bases between. Germline loops: CDR1 MDHEN, CDR2 SYDVKM. CDR3 in amino acids: CATGLNSGANVLTF. CDR3 DNA: TGTGCCACCGGACTGAACTCTGGGGCCAACGTCCTGACTTTC.

Worth noting for this clone: This likely stems from a read error, as it lies one base from a far larger clone. The chain uses TRBV4-2 and TRBJ2-1, with D maybe TRBD2 (7 bases). Germline CDR1 LGHNA, CDR2 YNFKEQ. CDR3 length: 16 residues. V lost 0 bases to trimming and J lost 9 bases, with 18 bases between them. The CDR3 spells CASSQDKGGRVGEQFF. CDR3 sequence (DNA): TGTGCCAGCAGCCAAGATAAAGGGGGGAGGGTCGGTGAGCAGTTCTTC.

The J gene is TRBJ1-2, the V gene TRBV19, with TRBD1 matching over 7 bases. The CDR3 runs 15 residues. Germline V lookup: CDR1 LNHDA, CDR2 SQIVND (reference sequence). The V segment lost 4 bases and the J segment 7 bases; nucleotides outside the gene matches: 12. The CDR3 nucleotides read TGTGCCAGTAGTACGATCGGACAGGACAGTGGTGGCTACACCTTC. Translating it yields CASSTIGQDSGGYTF.

This clone came up a few times. The chain uses TRBV5-6 and TRBJ2-5, with a tentative D call TRBD1 (6 bases). The CDR3 sequence is 16 residues long. Between the trimmed V and J ends, which lost 0 bases and 1 base, there was a span of 13 bases. Germline CDR1 SGHDT, CDR2 YYEEEE. CDR3 DNA: TGTGCCAGCAGCTTGGGAGGGGGACCTAGCCAAGAGACCCAGTACTTC. Its protein is CASSLGGGPSQETQYF.